This record looks at one T cell receptor (beta chain) sequence and its context. This clone's antigen is unknown. Base quality data are lacking; no much larger clone is found one base away. The donors were healthy, HIV-negative adults with no recently reported acute infections or vaccinations. Every donor was a Caucasian adult living in Nashville, Tennessee, USA. CD4+ T cells were enriched by magnetic negative selection, after which naive cells were positively selected on CD45RA and the negative fraction was taken as the memory subset. Blood was collected by leukapheresis, and PBMCs were isolated by Ficoll-Histopaque density gradient centrifugation and then cryopreserved in liquid nitrogen vapor phase. Analytical flow cytometry was used to check the purity and quantity of each magnetically sorted T cell population. From each sorted fraction, genomic DNA was isolated and quantified by UV absorbance on a Nanodrop 2000c.

These data belong to a study of shared clonotypes between healthy human individuals (dated by TCRdb to 2018 to 2020). Describing the broader study: The cohort included three men and a couple of women between 18 and 49 years of age. For each donor, three plates each were used for CD4 naive and CD4 memory, two plates were used for CD8 naive, and one plate was used for CD8 memory. To estimate repertoire size and how much clonotypes are shared between individuals, the study performed deep sequencing of blood TCR repertoires from a few healthy adults. Different laboratories and diverse techniques were used to prepare libraries and sequence TCR repertoires, to increase sequencing depth and limit assay-specific biases. Between about 0.9 and 9 billion PBMCs per donor were obtained by leukapheresis. What the research found in general, with its limitations: Based on pairwise subsampling, the degree of clonotype sharing among donors was expected to be affected by sequencing depth. The small number of donors limited the genetic and exposure-history diversity represented. Compared with non-shared clonotypes, the clonotypes found in all four sorted-subset donors had higher generation probabilities. Larger estimated clonotype richness was generally found for naive subsets than for memory subsets. Sampling was restricted to blood, and TCR repertoires in tissue are likely to differ from TCR repertoires in blood. Across a few donors, approximately 4.6% of naive CD4, roughly 3.5% of naive CD8, 2% to 2.5% of memory CD4, and approximately 0.4% of memory CD8 clonotypes were shared. Even with the large sequencing depth, rarefaction of the sorted-subset datasets indicated that sequencing was incomplete.

Using the deep immunoSEQ assay, TCR CDR3 regions were amplified from genomic DNA by multiplex PCR. For each cell subset, the extracted genomic DNA was distributed evenly across all wells of several immunoSEQ 96-well plates, and each plate served as one replicate. For sorted subsets, approximately 210 ng genomic DNA, equal to some 28,000 T cell genomes, was loaded into each replicate PCR. Purified libraries were measured with a Qubit 3.0 fluorometer, size-checked on a Bioanalyzer 2100, and measured again with the KAPA Library Quantification kit. Every immunoSEQ 96-well plate was sequenced on a separate single-read 150-cycle Illumina NextSeq 550 flow cell. As for the authors' bioinformatics: Because only junctional sequences without quality scores were contained in the immunoSEQ output, filtering matching that applied to full-length reads could not be performed. Sequences were annotated with PyIR, a Python wrapper for IgBLAST v1.9, using IMGT germline references to assign V/J genes and CDR3. Reads were filtered out if the reads had weak V/J assignments (E-value above 1e-6), no CDR3, stop codons, out-of-frame junctions, or ambiguous translated residues. A V3J clonotype was defined by an identical inferred V gene, J gene, and CDR3 amino acid sequence. To compute the percentage overlap between repertoires, the number of shared unique clonotypes was divided by the size of the smaller repertoire. RTK rarefaction, the Chao1 estimator, and Recon v2.1 estimates of unobserved clonotypes were used to assess repertoire richness. OLGA was used to compute generation probabilities for all TCRbeta clonotypes that the gDNA method yielded from a handful of donors. This immuneACCESS table, as held by TCRdb, lists in-frame sequences with V and J called but not all clones. Of the missing ones, under half trace to an unresolved V gene in checked studies; the others have no known cause. The D gene and trimming were derived from the DNA, and the V and J assignments and clone size from that table. The sample profile shows roughly 1,500,000 clones; around 98.5% of them were found once. The top ten hold about 0.4% of the sample.

Source material: naive CD4+ T cells sorted from blood. In light of the paper, this sample's cell subset or site label describes: CD45RA+ positively selected. The TCR sequence derives from a man younger than 45 in good health.

The DNA is TGTGCCAGCAGCTTTGGTGTTGCAGCGGGAGGGCTAGAGACCCAGTACTTC. Translated, this is CASSFGVAAGGLETQYF. The receptor chain draws on TRBV5-4 and TRBJ2-5; 10 bases in the junction line up with TRBD2. Ends trimmed: V by 2 bases, J by 4 bases; bases unmatched to a gene: 11. The CDR3 holds 17 amino acids from the cysteine to the phenylalanine. The DNA shown is the 51-base CDR3, in frame from base 1. For CDR1 and CDR2, the germline V gene (reference sequence) lists SGHNT and YYREEE. Full variable domain (CDR3 extended with the reference TRBV5-4 and TRBJ2-5 proteins): ETGVTQSPTHLIKTRGQQVTLRCSSQSGHNTVSWYQQALGQGPQFIFQYYREEENGRGNFPPRFSGLQFPNYSSELNVNALELDDSALYLCASSFGVAAGGLETQYFGPGTRLLVL.